This T cell receptor (beta chain) came from a study of CD8 T cells in ankylosing spondylitis. Study results and caveats: Disease-linked clones reportedly concentrated significantly in matched ankylosing spondylitis synovial fluid. Characteristic, it appeared, of ankylosing spondylitis blood was a TCR beta motif of about eight highly homologous variants. Relatively rare in peripheral blood, disease-linked clones were also CD8+. Some of these motif variants have turned up before, in reports on reactive arthritis synovial fluid and blood.

Ten or more counts support this clonotype. As yet, its antigen is unknown. The CDR3 runs 11 residues. V gave up 9 bases and J gave up 9 bases, with 11 bases separating them. The germline V gene has CDR1 KGHDR and CDR2 SFDVKD. Library preparation for TCR beta used quantitative 5'-RACE with molecular barcodes. TCRdb reprocessed the 5' RACE reads with MiXCR, giving one entry per CDR3 protein. Here the sample spans 450,000 to 550,000 distinct CDR3 sequences, about 5.7% being singletons. The J gene is TRBJ2-1, the V gene TRBV24-1; a possible D gene is TRBD2 (6 bases). The receptor's source is a male donor with ankylosing spondylitis. Specimen: blood, either unsorted or a sorted T cell fraction (not recorded which). The CDR3 loop is CATRSGAEQFF. The CDR3 coding sequence is TGTGCCACCCGTAGCGGAGCTGAGCAGTTCTTC.